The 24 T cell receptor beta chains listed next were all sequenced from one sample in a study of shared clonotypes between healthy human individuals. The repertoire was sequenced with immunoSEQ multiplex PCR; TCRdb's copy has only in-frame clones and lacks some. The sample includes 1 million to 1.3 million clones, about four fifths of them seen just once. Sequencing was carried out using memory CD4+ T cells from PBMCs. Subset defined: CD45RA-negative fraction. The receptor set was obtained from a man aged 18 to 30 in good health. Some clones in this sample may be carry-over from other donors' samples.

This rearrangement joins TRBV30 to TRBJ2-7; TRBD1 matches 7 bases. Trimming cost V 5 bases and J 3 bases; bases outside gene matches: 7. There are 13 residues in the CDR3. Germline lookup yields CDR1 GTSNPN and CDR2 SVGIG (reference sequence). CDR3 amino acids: CAWHLNRGYEQYF. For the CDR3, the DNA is TGTGCCTGGCATCTCAACAGGGGCTACGAGCAGTACTTC.

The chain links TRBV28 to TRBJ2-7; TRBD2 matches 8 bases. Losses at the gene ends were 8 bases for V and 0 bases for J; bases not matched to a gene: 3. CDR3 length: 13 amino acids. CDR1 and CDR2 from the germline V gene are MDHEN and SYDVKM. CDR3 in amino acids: CASYSGNSYEQYF. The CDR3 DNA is TGTGCCAGCTATAGCGGGAACTCCTACGAGCAGTACTTC.

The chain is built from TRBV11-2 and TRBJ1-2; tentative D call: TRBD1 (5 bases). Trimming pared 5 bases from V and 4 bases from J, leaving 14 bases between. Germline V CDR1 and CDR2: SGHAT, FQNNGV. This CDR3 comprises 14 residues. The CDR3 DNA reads TGTGCCAGCAGCCCGCCTGGGAGGGGCTATGGCTACACCTTC. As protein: CASSPPGRGYGYTF. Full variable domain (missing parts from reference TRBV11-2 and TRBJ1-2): EAGVAQSPRYKIIEKRQSVAFWCNPISGHATLYWYQQILGQGPKLLIQFQNNGVVDDSQLPKDRFSAERLKGVDSTLKIQPAKLEDSAVYLCASSPPGRGYGYTFGSGTRLTVV.

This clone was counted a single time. CDR3 coding DNA: TGTGCCAGCAGCGGCCCATCAGCGGGAGAGTACAATGAGCAGTTCTTC. It codes for CASSGPSAGEYNEQFF. This chain joins TRBV25-1 and TRBJ2-1; 8 bases agree with TRBD2. Germline CDR1 reads MGHDK; CDR2 reads SYGVNS. This CDR3 is built from 16 residues. Trimming at V came to 6 bases and at J to 4 bases, leaving 11 bases not matched to a gene.

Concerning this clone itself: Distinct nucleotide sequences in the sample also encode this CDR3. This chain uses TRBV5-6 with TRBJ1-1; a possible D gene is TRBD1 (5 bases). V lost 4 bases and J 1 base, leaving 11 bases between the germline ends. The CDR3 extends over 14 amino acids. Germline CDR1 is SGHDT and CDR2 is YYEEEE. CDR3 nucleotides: TGTGCCAGCAGCCGGGGACGGAGGAACACTGAAGCTTTCTTT. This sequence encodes CASSRGRRNTEAFF. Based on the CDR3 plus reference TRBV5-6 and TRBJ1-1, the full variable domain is DAGVTQSPTHLIKTRGQQVTLRCSPKSGHDTVSWYQQALGQGPQFIFQYYEEEERQRGNFPDRFSGHQFPNYSSELNVNALLLGDSALYLCASSRGRRNTEAFFGQGTRLTVV.

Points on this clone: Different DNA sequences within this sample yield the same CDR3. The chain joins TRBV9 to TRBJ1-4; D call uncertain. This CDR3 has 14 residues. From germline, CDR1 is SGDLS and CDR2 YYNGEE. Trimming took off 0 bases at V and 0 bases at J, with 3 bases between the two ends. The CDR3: CASSVGATNEKLFF. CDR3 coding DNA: TGTGCCAGCAGCGTAGGCGCAACTAATGAAAAACTGTTTTTT.

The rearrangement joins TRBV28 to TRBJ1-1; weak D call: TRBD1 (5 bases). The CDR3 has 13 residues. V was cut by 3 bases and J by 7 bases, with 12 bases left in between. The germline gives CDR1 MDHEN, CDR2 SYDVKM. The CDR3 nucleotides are TGTGCCAGCAGTTTCACGGGGGTGATTGAAGCTTTCTTT. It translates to CASSFTGVIEAFF.

The CDR3 DNA sequence: TGTGCCAGTGCCTTCTCTTCTGGGATAGAAGCTTTCTTT. As protein: CASAFSSGIEAFF. This chain connects TRBV14 to TRBJ1-1, with unresolved D. V gave up 9 bases and J gave up 8 bases, with 19 bases separating them. The CDR3 is 13 amino acids. Germline CDR1 is SGHDN and CDR2 is FVKESK.

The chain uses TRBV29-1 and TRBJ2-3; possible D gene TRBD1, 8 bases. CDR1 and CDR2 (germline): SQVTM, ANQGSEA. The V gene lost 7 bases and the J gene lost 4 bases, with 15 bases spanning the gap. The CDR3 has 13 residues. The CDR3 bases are TGCAGCGCCCACAGGGGGGGCCCAGATACGCAGTATTTT. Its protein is CSAHRGGPDTQYF.

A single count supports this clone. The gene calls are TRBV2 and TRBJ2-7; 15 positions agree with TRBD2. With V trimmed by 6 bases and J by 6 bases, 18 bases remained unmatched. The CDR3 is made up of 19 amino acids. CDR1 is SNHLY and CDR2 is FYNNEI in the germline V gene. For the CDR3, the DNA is TGTGCCAGCAGGACAGGGGGCACTGGGACTAGCGGGAGGAGGTTCGAGCAGTACTTC. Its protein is CASRTGGTGTSGRRFEQYF.

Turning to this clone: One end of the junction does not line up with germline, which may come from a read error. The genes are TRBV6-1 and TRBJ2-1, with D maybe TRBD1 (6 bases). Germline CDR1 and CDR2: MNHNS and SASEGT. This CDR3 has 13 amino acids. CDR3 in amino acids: CASTQLMTGAPLF. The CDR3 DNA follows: TGTGCCAGCACCCAATTGATGACAGGTGCTCCCCTCTTC.

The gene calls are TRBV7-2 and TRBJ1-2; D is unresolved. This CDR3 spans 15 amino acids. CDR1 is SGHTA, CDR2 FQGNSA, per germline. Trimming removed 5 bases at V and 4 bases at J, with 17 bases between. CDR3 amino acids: CASSPDGSRGYGYTF. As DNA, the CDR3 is TGTGCCAGCAGCCCAGACGGAAGTCGTGGCTATGGCTACACCTTC. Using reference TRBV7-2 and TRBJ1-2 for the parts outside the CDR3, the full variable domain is GAGVSQSPSNKVTEKGKDVELRCDPISGHTALYWYRQSLGQGLEFLIYFQGNSAPDKSGLPSDRFSAERTGGSVSTLTIQRTQQEDSAVYLCASSPDGSRGYGYTFGSGTRLTVV.

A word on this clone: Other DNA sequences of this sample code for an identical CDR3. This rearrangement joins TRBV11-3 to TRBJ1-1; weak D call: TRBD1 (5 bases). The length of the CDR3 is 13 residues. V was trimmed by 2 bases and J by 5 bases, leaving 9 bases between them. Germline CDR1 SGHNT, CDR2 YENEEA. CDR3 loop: CASSLRGGTEAFF. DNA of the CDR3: TGTGCCAGCAGCTTAAGGGGAGGTACTGAAGCTTTCTTT.

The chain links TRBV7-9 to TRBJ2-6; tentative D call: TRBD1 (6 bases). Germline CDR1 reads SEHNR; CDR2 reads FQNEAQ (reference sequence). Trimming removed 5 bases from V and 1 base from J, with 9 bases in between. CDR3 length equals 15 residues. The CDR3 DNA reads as TGTGCCAGCAGCCCGGGGACATCTGGGGCCAACGTCCTGACTTTC. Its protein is CASSPGTSGANVLTF.

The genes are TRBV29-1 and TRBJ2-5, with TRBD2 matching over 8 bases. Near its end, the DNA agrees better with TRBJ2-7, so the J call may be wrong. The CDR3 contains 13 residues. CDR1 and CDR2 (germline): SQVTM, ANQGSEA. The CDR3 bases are TGCAGCGCCTCGAGCGGGAGAGGGTACGAGCAGTACTTC. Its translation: CSASSGRGYEQYF.

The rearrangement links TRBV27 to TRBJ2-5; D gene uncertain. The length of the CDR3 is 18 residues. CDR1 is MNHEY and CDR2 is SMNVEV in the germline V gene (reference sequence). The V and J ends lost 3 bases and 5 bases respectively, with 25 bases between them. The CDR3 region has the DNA TGTGCCAGCAGTTTTAGGTCTATCGGTCCAAGGTTAGGTGAGACCCAGTACTTC. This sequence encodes CASSFRSIGPRLGETQYF.

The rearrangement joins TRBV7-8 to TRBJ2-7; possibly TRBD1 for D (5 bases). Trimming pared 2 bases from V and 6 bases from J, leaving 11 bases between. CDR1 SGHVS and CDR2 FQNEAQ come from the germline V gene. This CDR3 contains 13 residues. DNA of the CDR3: TGTGCCAGCAGCTTACAGCAGGGTGGCGAGCAGTACTTC. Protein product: CASSLQQGGEQYF.

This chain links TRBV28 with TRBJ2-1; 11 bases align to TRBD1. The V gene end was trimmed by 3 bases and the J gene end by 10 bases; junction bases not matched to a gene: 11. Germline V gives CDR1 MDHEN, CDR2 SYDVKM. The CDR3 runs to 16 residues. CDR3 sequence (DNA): TGTGCCAGCAGTTTTAATTTGGGGACAGGGGGGCGAGAGCAGTTCTTC. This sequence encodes CASSFNLGTGGREQFF.

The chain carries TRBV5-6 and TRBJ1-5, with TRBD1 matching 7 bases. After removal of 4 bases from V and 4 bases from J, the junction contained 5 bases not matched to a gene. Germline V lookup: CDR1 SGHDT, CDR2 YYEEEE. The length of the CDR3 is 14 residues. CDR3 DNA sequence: TGTGCCAGCAGCCTGACAGGGTCAAATCAGCCCCAGCATTTT. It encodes CASSLTGSNQPQHF. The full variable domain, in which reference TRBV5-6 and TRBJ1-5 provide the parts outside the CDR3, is DAGVTQSPTHLIKTRGQQVTLRCSPKSGHDTVSWYQQALGQGPQFIFQYYEEEERQRGNFPDRFSGHQFPNYSSELNVNALLLGDSALYLCASSLTGSNQPQHFGDGTRLSIL.

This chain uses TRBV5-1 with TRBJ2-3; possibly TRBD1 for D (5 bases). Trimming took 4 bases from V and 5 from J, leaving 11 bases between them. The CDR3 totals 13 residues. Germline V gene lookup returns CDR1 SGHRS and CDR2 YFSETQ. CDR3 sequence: CASSVADRDTQYF. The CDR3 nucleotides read TGCGCCAGCAGCGTCGCCGACAGAGATACGCAGTATTTT. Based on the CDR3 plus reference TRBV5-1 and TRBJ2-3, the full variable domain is KAGVTQTPRYLIKTRGQQVTLSCSPISGHRSVSWYQQTPGQGLQFLFEYFSETQRNKGNFPGRFSGRQFSNSRSEMNVSTLELGDSALYLCASSVADRDTQYFGPGTRLTVL.

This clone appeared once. CDR3 coding DNA: TGTGCCAGCAGTCCCTTCACCGGGGAGCTGTTTTTT. Translating gives CASSPFTGELFF. The gene calls are TRBV6-5 and TRBJ2-2; D not certain. CDR1 and CDR2 (germline): MNHEY, SVGAGI. The CDR3 covers 12 residues. The V gene lost 5 bases and the J gene lost 4 bases, with 5 bases spanning the gap.

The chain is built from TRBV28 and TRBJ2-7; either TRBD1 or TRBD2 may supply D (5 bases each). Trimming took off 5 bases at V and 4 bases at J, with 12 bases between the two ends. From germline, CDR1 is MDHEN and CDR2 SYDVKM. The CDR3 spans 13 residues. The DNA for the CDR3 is TGTGCCAGCAGTCCCCCGGGGCAATACGAGCAGTACTTC. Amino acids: CASSPPGQYEQYF.

The DNA of the CDR3 is TGTGCCAGCAGTTACTCGACAGCGTCTGAGACCCAGTACTTC. The encoded protein is CASSYSTASETQYF. The chain links TRBV6-6 to TRBJ2-5; D is perhaps TRBD1 (5 bases). Germline V lookup: CDR1 MNHNY, CDR2 SVGAGI (reference sequence). CDR3 length: 14 residues. The V end was cut by 0 bases, the J end by 5 bases, with 10 bases between.

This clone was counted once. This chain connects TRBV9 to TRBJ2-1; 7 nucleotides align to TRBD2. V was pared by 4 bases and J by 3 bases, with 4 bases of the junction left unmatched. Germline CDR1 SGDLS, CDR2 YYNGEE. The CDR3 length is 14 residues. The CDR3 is CASSRASGYNEQFF. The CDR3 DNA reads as TGTGCCAGCAGCCGAGCTAGCGGCTACAATGAGCAGTTCTTC.